The clone carrying this T cell receptor beta chain was seen only a few times. The antigen is undetermined. Trimming stripped 0 bases from V and 5 bases from J, with 14 bases between. The CDR3 runs 16 residues. The germline gives CDR1 LNHDA, CDR2 SQIVND (reference sequence). The data stem from a study of T cells in Graves' hyperthyroidism and ophthalmopathy. Study-wide results and limits: Prediction of ophthalmopathy progression came a median 6.5 months pre-onset. Appearing also in blood were most of the thyroid clonotypes expanded above 0.001.

TCR beta CDR3 regions were amplified from RNA. HTBI primers were used for first-round RT-PCR of the TCR CDR3. One entry per CDR3 protein results from TCRdb running MiXCR on the multiplex PCR reads. The data show 360,000 or so distinct CDR3 sequences, over 12% seen once. This chain joins TRBV19 and TRBJ2-1; D perhaps matches TRBD2 (5 bases). The sequencing input was blood. This sequence was found in a woman in her sixties or seventies with Graves' ophthalmopathy. CDR3 in DNA: TGTGCCAGTAGTATAGACCTAATTGAGGGTCACAATGAGCAGTTCTTC. It is translated as CASSIDLIEGHNEQFF. Full variable domain (outside the CDR3, taken from reference TRBV19 and TRBJ2-1): DGGITQSPKYLFRKEGQNVTLSCEQNLNHDAMYWYRQDPGQGLRLIYYSQIVNDFQKGDIAEGYSVSREKKESFPLTVTSAQKNPTAFYLCASSIDLIEGHNEQFFGPGTRLTVL.